What follows are 30 T cell receptor beta chains derived from one specimen sequenced in a study of CD4 T cells in relation to SARS-CoV-2 and coronaviruses (dated by TCRdb to the early 2020s). Library preparation was by the immunoSEQ multiplex PCR assay. TCRdb carries this immuneACCESS record with in-frame sequences only. Its versions omit some clonotypes, under half of them owing to an unresolved V gene in the studies checked, with the rest unexplained. The sample table shows about 68,000 clones, and 90% to 95% are seen once. The top ten clones comprise under 0.3% of the sample. CD4+ T cells from unexposed donors were collected before the COVID-19 pandemic (2011-2018). Sequenced material: naive CD4+ T cells from PBMCs. Per the publication, the cell subset or site label means: naive CD4+ T cells isolated by negative enrichment. Source of these receptors: a human donor in good health.

The chain uses TRBV2 and TRBJ2-5; 10 bases align to TRBD1. The germline CDR1 and CDR2 sequences are SNHLY and FYNNEI. The CDR3 has 14 residues. The ends lost 4 bases at V and 5 bases at J; junction bases unmatched: 4. The CDR3 loop reads CASSGQGASETQYF. CDR3 bases: TGTGCCAGCAGTGGACAGGGGGCGTCGGAGACCCAGTACTTC.

The rearrangement links TRBV5-1 to TRBJ2-3; TRBD2 agrees at 9 bases. CDR3 length: 15 amino acids. Germline-derived CDR1 and CDR2 are SGHRS and YFSETQ. The V segment lost 0 bases and the J segment 6 bases; nucleotides outside the gene matches: 5. CDR3 in amino acids: CASSLEVAGGDTQYF. As DNA, the CDR3 is TGCGCCAGCAGCTTGGAGGTGGCGGGAGGGGATACGCAGTATTTT. The full variable domain, rest sourced from reference TRBV5-1 and TRBJ2-3, is KAGVTQTPRYLIKTRGQQVTLSCSPISGHRSVSWYQQTPGQGLQFLFEYFSETQRNKGNFPGRFSGRQFSNSRSEMNVSTLELGDSALYLCASSLEVAGGDTQYFGPGTRLTVL.

CDR3 region: CASRRDSSTDTQYF. In DNA form, the CDR3 reads TGTGCCAGCAGACGGGACAGCTCCACAGATACGCAGTATTTT. The chain has TRBV2 and TRBJ2-3; 7 positions agree with TRBD1. Trimming took 6 bases from V and 2 from J; bases not matched to a gene: 5. There are 14 residues in the CDR3. CDR1 is SNHLY and CDR2 is FYNNEI in the germline V gene.

The chain employs TRBV6-6 and TRBJ1-1; D is possibly TRBD1 (6 bases). V was cut by 2 bases and J by 9 bases, with 10 bases left in between. CDR3 length: 12 amino acids. The germline V gene has CDR1 MNHNY and CDR2 SVGAGI (reference sequence). This CDR3 is CASSYEDSKAFF. CDR3 nucleotide sequence: TGTGCCAGCAGTTACGAGGACAGTAAAGCTTTCTTT.

V is TRBV18 and J is TRBJ2-4; D is possibly TRBD2 (6 bases). Germline V gene data show CDR1 as KGHSH and CDR2 as LQKENI. The CDR3 has 17 amino acids. V lost 1 base and J 0 bases, leaving 13 bases between the germline ends. In DNA form, the CDR3 reads TGTGCCAGCTCACCACAGAGGGGAGGCTTAGCCAAAAACATTCAGTACTTC. This translates into CASSPQRGGLAKNIQYF. Combining the CDR3 with reference TRBV18 and TRBJ2-4 gives the whole variable domain NAGVMQNPRHLVRRRGQEARLRCSPMKGHSHVYWYRQLPEEGLKFMVYLQKENIIDESGMPKERFSAEFPKEGPSILRIQQVVRGDSAAYFCASSPQRGGLAKNIQYFGAGTRLSVL.

The rearrangement uses TRBV5-4 and TRBJ1-1; weak D call: TRBD1 (5 bases). V lost 0 bases to trimming and J lost 1 base, with 7 bases between them. The CDR3 consists of 14 residues. Germline loops: CDR1 SGHNT, CDR2 YYREEE (reference sequence). The CDR3 protein is CASSLGGANTEAFF. As DNA, the CDR3 is TGTGCCAGCAGCTTGGGAGGGGCGAACACTGAAGCTTTCTTT. The variable domain in full, completed from reference TRBV5-4 and TRBJ1-1, reads ETGVTQSPTHLIKTRGQQVTLRCSSQSGHNTVSWYQQALGQGPQFIFQYYREEENGRGNFPPRFSGLQFPNYSSELNVNALELDDSALYLCASSLGGANTEAFFGQGTRLTVV.

The chain links TRBV5-1 to TRBJ2-3; D possibly uses TRBD1 or TRBD2 (5 bases each). The CDR3 length is 15 residues. The germline V and J ends were trimmed by 2 bases and 1 base, with 11 bases remaining between them. The germline CDR1 and CDR2 sequences are SGHRS and YFSETQ. CDR3 nucleotides: TGCGCCAGCAGCTTAGGACTGGGGGGCACAGATACGCAGTATTTT. It encodes CASSLGLGGTDTQYF. The full variable domain, in which reference TRBV5-1 and TRBJ2-3 provide the parts outside the CDR3, is KAGVTQTPRYLIKTRGQQVTLSCSPISGHRSVSWYQQTPGQGLQFLFEYFSETQRNKGNFPGRFSGRQFSNSRSEMNVSTLELGDSALYLCASSLGLGGTDTQYFGPGTRLTVL.

The chain uses TRBV19 and TRBJ1-5; tentative D call: TRBD1 (6 bases). Germline lookup yields CDR1 LNHDA and CDR2 SQIVND (reference sequence). The germline V and J ends were trimmed by 7 bases and 0 bases, with 19 bases remaining between them. The CDR3 is made up of 17 amino acids. The CDR3 protein is CASIYSGTHNSNQPQHF. The CDR3 bases are TGTGCCAGTATCTATTCCGGGACACATAATAGCAATCAGCCCCAGCATTTT.

Here the CDR3 reads CASSLPLAGRSTDTQYF. The CDR3 nucleotides are TGCGCCAGCAGCTTGCCACTAGCGGGACGTAGCACAGATACGCAGTATTTT. The J gene is TRBJ2-3, the V gene TRBV5-1; 10 nucleotides align to TRBD2. CDR3 length equals 17 residues. V lost 1 base and J lost 0; bases outside the gene matches: 5. Germline V gene sequence: CDR1 SGHRS, CDR2 YFSETQ.

The V gene is TRBV13, the J gene TRBJ2-1; TRBD2 matches at 7 bases. The ends lost 1 base at V and 9 bases at J; junction bases unmatched: 3. This CDR3 has 13 residues. The germline V gene encodes CDR1 PRHDT and CDR2 FYEKMQ (reference sequence). CDR3 sequence: CASSLVPGGEQFF. The DNA of the CDR3 is TGTGCCAGCAGCTTAGTTCCGGGGGGTGAGCAGTTCTTC. Filled out from reference TRBV13 and TRBJ2-1, the complete variable domain reads AAGVIQSPRHLIKEKRETATLKCYPIPRHDTVYWYQQGPGQDPQFLISFYEKMQSDKGSIPDRFSAQQFSDYHSELNMSSLELGDSALYFCASSLVPGGEQFFGPGTRLTVL.

The chain recombines TRBV29-1 with TRBJ2-7, with D perhaps TRBD1 or TRBD2 (7 bases each). The ends were cut back, 7 bases at V and 0 bases at J, with 16 bases in the middle. The CDR3 sequence is 14 residues long. Per the germline V gene, CDR1 is SQVTM and CDR2 is ANQGSEA. The CDR3 DNA reads as TGCAGCGCGGGGGGTGCAGGGGGCTCCTACGAGCAGTACTTC. Its protein is CSAGGAGGSYEQYF.

The chain links TRBV5-4 to TRBJ2-6, with TRBD1 matching over 7 bases. Germline V gene sequence: CDR1 SGHNT, CDR2 YYREEE (reference sequence). The V gene end was trimmed by 5 bases and the J gene end by 6 bases; junction bases not matched to a gene: 20. The CDR3 runs 19 residues. CDR3 coding DNA: TGTGCCAGCAGTTCTCAAGGTGGACAGGTCCACTTGAAGGCCAACGTCCTGACTTTC. Encoded protein: CASSSQGGQVHLKANVLTF.

The chain is built from TRBV9 and TRBJ2-1, with 7 bases that match TRBD1. Unmatched junction bases numbered 13, after V lost 4 bases and J lost 3 bases. Germline assignment: CDR1 SGDLS and CDR2 YYNGEE. The CDR3 has 17 residues. The CDR3 protein is CASSPRTGSNVYNEQFF. CDR3 DNA sequence: TGTGCCAGCAGCCCACGGACAGGCTCCAATGTCTACAATGAGCAGTTCTTC.

The chain joins TRBV6-1 to TRBJ1-5; D is possibly TRBD1 (5 bases). The length of the CDR3 is 14 residues. Germline CDR1 and CDR2: MNHNS and SASEGT. V was clipped by 2 bases and J by 2 bases, with 7 bases between them. This CDR3 is CASSEQGGNQPQHF. DNA of the CDR3: TGTGCCAGCAGTGAACAGGGAGGCAATCAGCCCCAGCATTTT.

This chain connects TRBV30 to TRBJ1-1, with no clear D. The ends were cut back, 0 bases at V and 5 bases at J, with 10 bases in the middle. The CDR3 totals 13 residues. Germline CDR1 GTSNPN, CDR2 SVGIG (reference sequence). This chain's CDR3 is CAWSVHFRTEAFF. For the CDR3, the DNA is TGTGCCTGGAGTGTACATTTCCGAACTGAAGCTTTCTTT.

The CDR3 loop is CASSRTTGGPSGANVLTF. CDR3 DNA: TGTGCCAGCAGTCGAACGACAGGGGGCCCCTCTGGGGCCAACGTCCTGACTTTC. This sequence joins TRBV6-6 and TRBJ2-6, with TRBD1 matching 10 bases. Trimming removed 5 bases from V and 0 bases from J; junction bases left unmatched: 7. From germline, CDR1 is MNHNY and CDR2 SVGAGI (reference sequence). The CDR3 is 18 residues long.

The V gene is TRBV27, the J gene TRBJ2-7; no definite D call. Germline V gene sequence: CDR1 MNHEY, CDR2 SMNVEV (reference sequence). The CDR3 runs 13 residues. Trimming left V 6 bases short and J 4 bases short, with 13 bases between. The CDR3 sequence: CASRERGPYEQYF. Written as DNA, the CDR3 is TGTGCCAGCAGGGAACGCGGACCTTACGAGCAGTACTTC.

The rearrangement links TRBV7-2 to TRBJ1-1; TRBD1 is a possible D gene (5 bases). The CDR3 length is 15 residues. The germline CDR1 and CDR2 sequences are SGHTA and FQGNSA. V lost 3 bases, J lost 0 bases, and 11 bases lay in between. CDR3 sequence reads: CASSFLGRMNTEAFF. The CDR3 nucleotides read TGTGCCAGCAGCTTTCTGGGGCGCATGAACACTGAAGCTTTCTTT.

The V gene is TRBV7-9, the J gene TRBJ1-3, with D possibly being TRBD1 (6 bases). Between the trimmed V and J ends, which lost 6 bases and 3 bases, there was a span of 18 bases. CDR1 is SEHNR and CDR2 is FQNEAQ in the germline V gene (reference sequence). The CDR3 is 16 residues long. CDR3 protein: CASSYLRGVGGNTIYF. The CDR3 region has the DNA TGTGCCAGCAGTTACCTCAGGGGAGTCGGTGGAAACACCATATATTTT.

The V gene is TRBV12-5, the J gene TRBJ1-2, with D possibly matching TRBD1 (6 bases). This CDR3 has 14 residues. The germline CDR1 and CDR2 sequences are LGHNT and FRNRAP. Trimming stripped 5 bases from V and 3 bases from J, with 13 bases between. The CDR3 sequence is CASGRSGVHYGYTF. The CDR3 DNA is TGTGCTAGTGGTCGATCAGGGGTTCACTATGGCTACACCTTC. Based on the CDR3 plus reference TRBV12-5 and TRBJ1-2, the full variable domain is DARVTQTPRHKVTEMGQEVTMRCQPILGHNTVFWYRQTMMQGLELLAYFRNRAPLDDSGMPKDRFSAEMPDATLATLKIQPSEPRDSAVYFCASGRSGVHYGYTFGSGTRLTVV.

The CDR3 coding sequence is TGTGCCAGCAGCTTAATTTGGGGGGGGGAGACCCAGTACTTC. This codes for CASSLIWGGETQYF. The V call is TRBV7-8, the J call TRBJ2-5; 7 bases match TRBD2. The CDR3 sequence is 14 residues long. The J segment lost 5 bases and the V segment lost 2 bases, leaving 5 bases of the junction unmatched. Germline CDR1 reads SGHVS; CDR2 reads FQNEAQ. The complete variable domain, with remaining parts taken from reference TRBV7-8 and TRBJ2-5, reads GAGVSQSPRYKVAKRGQDVALRCDPISGHVSLFWYQQALGQGPEFLTYFQNEAQLDKSGLPSDRFFAERPEGSVSTLKIQRTQQEDSAVYLCASSLIWGGETQYFGPGTRLLVL.

This clone has more than one count but fewer than ten. The J gene is TRBJ2-7, the V gene TRBV7-2, with D tentatively TRBD1 or TRBD2 (5 bases each). Germline assignment: CDR1 SGHTA and CDR2 FQGNSA. Trimming removed 4 bases at V and 4 bases at J, with 11 bases between. The CDR3 runs to 13 residues. The CDR3 DNA reads as TGTGCCAGCAGCTATCGGGACGGATACGAGCAGTACTTC. Protein sequence: CASSYRDGYEQYF.

In nucleotides, the CDR3 is TGTGCCAGCAGTTACTCGAGCGGGTACAATGAGCAGTTCTTC. As protein: CASSYSSGYNEQFF. The chain has TRBV6-2 or TRBV6-3 and TRBJ2-1, with D possibly being TRBD2 (6 bases). V was pared by 0 bases and J by 4 bases, with 7 bases between. The CDR3 is 14 amino acids. In germline, CDR1 is MNHEY, CDR2 SVGEGT.

This chain joins TRBV10-3 and TRBJ2-7, with TRBD1 as a possible D gene (5 bases). Deletions cut 4 bases from V and 3 bases from J, with 10 bases between. The CDR3 contains 13 residues. Germline CDR1 ENHRY, CDR2 SYGVKD. In nucleotides, the CDR3 is TGTGCCATCAGTGGCAGGGATATCTACGAGCAGTACTTC. Translated, it gives CAISGRDIYEQYF.

This chain joins TRBV5-4 and TRBJ2-7; D is possibly TRBD2 (5 bases). Germline V gene lookup returns CDR1 SGHNT and CDR2 YYREEE (reference sequence). This CDR3 contains 13 residues. Between the trimmed V and J ends, which lost 1 base and 1 base, there was a span of 6 bases. Written as DNA, the CDR3 is TGTGCCAGCAGCTTGCGGGATTCCTACGAGCAGTACTTC. Its translation: CASSLRDSYEQYF.

V usage is TRBV2 and J usage is TRBJ1-2; 7 bases align to TRBD1. Trimming at V came to 5 bases and at J to 7 bases, leaving 7 bases not matched to a gene. CDR3 length: 13 amino acids. CDR1 is SNHLY and CDR2 is FYNNEI in the germline V gene. The CDR3 nucleotides are TGTGCCAGCAGTCCAGACAGGGTCGGTGGCTACACCTTC. Amino acid sequence: CASSPDRVGGYTF.

The table lists this clone with a count of one. This chain uses TRBV3-1 (or the pseudogene TRBV3-2) with TRBJ2-3; a weak D match, TRBD1 (6 bases). Trimming took 1 base from V and 5 from J, leaving 10 bases between them. Per the germline V gene, CDR1 is LGHDT and CDR2 is YNNKEL (reference sequence). This CDR3 has 14 amino acids. This chain's CDR3 is CASSQGKGVDTQYF. CDR3 bases: TGTGCCAGCAGCCAAGGCAAGGGGGTAGATACGCAGTATTTT.

This chain connects TRBV2 to TRBJ1-6; TRBD1 might be the D (5 bases). The CDR3 runs to 13 residues. In germline, CDR1 is SNHLY, CDR2 FYNNEI. Trimming left V 4 bases short and J 7 bases short, with 8 bases between. The CDR3 sequence: CASSGQQNSPLHF. Here the CDR3 DNA reads TGTGCCAGCAGTGGACAGCAGAATTCACCCCTCCACTTT.

This clone was detected only a few times. V usage is TRBV19 and J usage is TRBJ1-1; D not resolved. Trimming pared 5 bases from V and 1 base from J, leaving 11 bases between. The length of the CDR3 is 14 residues. CDR1 LNHDA and CDR2 SQIVND come from the germline V gene (reference sequence). The CDR3, as DNA: TGTGCCAGTAGTGTCGAGACATCGAACACTGAAGCTTTCTTT. It yields the protein CASSVETSNTEAFF.

The genes are TRBV7-3 and TRBJ2-1, with 7 bases identical to TRBD2. The CDR3 is 16 residues long. The ends lost 4 bases at V and 0 bases at J; junction bases unmatched: 6. Germline CDR1 reads SGHTA; CDR2 reads FQGTGA. CDR3 bases: TGTGCCAGCAGCTCATCTAGCGGTAGCTCCTACAATGAGCAGTTCTTC. Its protein is CASSSSSGSSYNEQFF. The full variable domain, its missing parts supplied by reference TRBV7-3 and TRBJ2-1, is GAGVSQTPSNKVTEKGKYVELRCDPISGHTALYWYRQSLGQGPEFLIYFQGTGAADDSGLPNDRFFAVRPEGSVSTLKIQRTERGDSAVYLCASSSSSGSSYNEQFFGPGTRLTVL.